This T cell receptor beta chain appears in the sequencing data of a study of control samples from healthy donors and cancer patients. The CDR3 is made up of 18 amino acids. Trimming removed 4 bases from V and 3 bases from J, with 22 bases in between. Germline CDR1 is SGDLS and CDR2 is YYNGEE. The assay was immunoSEQ multiplex PCR, and TCRdb's table has in-frame clones only and misses some. Counted here are over 150,000 clones, approximately 94% occurring once; the ten biggest clones make up around 15%. The chain has TRBV9 and TRBJ2-2; D may match TRBD1 or TRBD2 (6 bases each). The source material was PBMCs. The sequence derives from a man aged 55 to 69 with colorectal cancer. The CDR3 DNA reads as TGTGCCAGCAGCAGTAGGGGGTACAACGGGGGCGACACCGGGGAGCTGTTTTTT. It yields the protein CASSSRGYNGGDTGELFF. The full variable domain, its missing parts supplied by reference TRBV9 and TRBJ2-2, is DSGVTQTPKHLITATGQRVTLRCSPRSGDLSVYWYQQSLDQGLQFLIQYYNGEERAKGNILERFSAQQFPDLHSELNLSSLELGDSALYFCASSSRGYNGGDTGELFFGEGSRLTVL.